This TCR beta chain was identified during a study of T-cell reconstitution after alpha-beta-depleted transplantation in children. This clonotype showed up just a few times. The TCRbeta library incorporated unique molecular identifiers. One entry per CDR3 protein, called by TCRdb with MiXCR from the PCR reads. In the table there are roughly 500,000 distinct CDR3 sequences, 32% of which are singletons. The CDR3 totals 16 residues. Trimming cost V 4 bases and J 2 bases; bases outside gene matches: 9. Per the germline V gene, CDR1 is MNHEY and CDR2 is SMNVEV (reference sequence). The input for sequencing was PBMCs from the stem cell graft donor, taken from the stem cell graft. This TCR came from a human donor who donated a stem cell graft to a child with aplastic anemia. The rearrangement joins TRBV27 to TRBJ2-7; 9 positions match TRBD1. The CDR3 DNA sequence: TGTGCCAGCAGTTGGGACAGGGCGACTCCAACCTACGAGCAGTACTTC. This sequence encodes CASSWDRATPTYEQYF.